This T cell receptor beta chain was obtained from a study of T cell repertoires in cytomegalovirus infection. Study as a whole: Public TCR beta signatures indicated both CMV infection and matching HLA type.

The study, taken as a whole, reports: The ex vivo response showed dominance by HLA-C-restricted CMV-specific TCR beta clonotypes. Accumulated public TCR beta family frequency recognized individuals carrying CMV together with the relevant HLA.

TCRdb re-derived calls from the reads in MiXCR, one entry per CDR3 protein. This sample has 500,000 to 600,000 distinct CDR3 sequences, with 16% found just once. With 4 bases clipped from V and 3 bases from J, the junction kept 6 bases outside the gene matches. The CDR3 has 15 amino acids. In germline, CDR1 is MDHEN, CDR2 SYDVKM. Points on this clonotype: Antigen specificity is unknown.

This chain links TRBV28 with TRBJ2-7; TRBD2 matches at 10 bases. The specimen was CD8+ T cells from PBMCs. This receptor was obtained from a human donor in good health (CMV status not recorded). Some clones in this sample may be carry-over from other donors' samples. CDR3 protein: CASSSTSGPIYEQYF. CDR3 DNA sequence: TGTGCCAGCAGTTCGACTAGCGGGCCTATCTACGAGCAGTACTTC.